This TCR beta chain was sequenced for a study of beta chain features in type 1 diabetes. With regard to this clone: The antigen is unknown.

Study-wide results and limits: In patients and controls equally, PCR might favor templates that are shorter. All four CD4+ subsets from Type 1 diabetes patients carried moderately but significantly shorter TCRB CDR3s.

Staining for CD45RO/CCR7/CD25/CD127/CD95/CD27 allowed sorting of CD4+ naive, central memory, regulatory and stem cell-like memory cells. This CDR3 comprises 14 residues. The trim removed 5 bases at V and 3 bases at J, leaving 9 bases unmatched. Germline values: CDR1 SQVTM, CDR2 ANQGSEA. The isolated RNA, all of it, was reverse transcribed, so expressed TCRB transcripts were what got sequenced. TCRdb's copy holds only in-frame clones and misses some; the assay was immunoSEQ multiplex PCR. The sample yields about 360,000 clones, over 9.5% seen once. The J gene is TRBJ2-5, the V gene TRBV29-1; 7 bases align to TRBD1. The material sequenced was naive CD4+ T cells from blood. The clonotype comes from a woman aged 18-29 years with type 1 diabetes. The CDR3 is CSVSQTGSKETQYF. CDR3 in DNA: TGCAGCGTTTCTCAGACAGGGAGCAAAGAGACCCAGTACTTC. Combining the CDR3 with reference TRBV29-1 and TRBJ2-5 gives the whole variable domain SAVISQKPSRDICQRGTSLTIQCQVDSQVTMMFWYRQQPGQSLTLIATANQGSEATYESGFVIDKFPISRPNLTFSTLTVSNMSPEDSSIYLCSVSQTGSKETQYFGPGTRLLVL.